Sequencing of this T cell receptor beta chain was carried out in a study of blood T cell repertoires in COVID-19. Looking at the study overall: Acute and convalescent COVID-19 samples came from the United States, Italy and Spain. T cells, B-cell-depleted T cells, or PBMCs provided the cDNA or gDNA that served as material.

As processed by the authors: Estimation of nucleated cell counts relied on the amplification of reference gene primers. The repertoire was sequenced with immunoSEQ multiplex PCR; TCRdb's copy has only in-frame clones and lacks some. The D gene and trimming were derived from the DNA, and the V and J assignments and clone size from that table. This table has 150,000 or so clones, roughly 86% appearing once. V was shortened by 2 bases and J by 8 bases, with 13 bases between the two germline ends. Germline CDR1 and CDR2: MNHNS and SASEGT. CDR3 length: 14 amino acids. The chain couples TRBV6-1 to TRBJ1-3; tentatively, D is TRBD1 (6 bases). Sequences were obtained from peripheral blood. The sequence came from a human donor with acute or convalescent COVID-19. The donor label of this sample is uncertain. CDR3 in amino acids: CASSERGSWDTIYF. For the CDR3, the DNA is TGTGCCAGCAGTGAAAGGGGGAGCTGGGACACCATATATTTT.